The 17 T cell receptor beta chains below come from one sample, sequenced in a study of OX40 agonist ivuxolimab in advanced cancers. TCRdb's copy holds only in-frame clones and misses some; the assay was immunoSEQ multiplex PCR. The data contain about 43,000 clones, about 86% of them singletons. The specimen was CD4+ or CD8+ T cells sorted from blood, collected in a trial of the OX40 agonist ivuxolimab. The receptors originated from an adult with an advanced solid tumor such as melanoma, head and neck, liver or kidney cancer.

This clone appeared a single time. V usage is TRBV30 and J usage is TRBJ2-1; tentative D call: TRBD2 (5 bases). Trimming cost V 0 bases and J 4 bases, with 10 bases left between them. The CDR3 spans 14 residues. Germline V gives CDR1 GTSNPN, CDR2 SVGIG (reference sequence). The DNA for the CDR3 is TGTGCCTGGAGTGTCGGAGGATATTACAATGAGCAGTTCTTC. It is translated as CAWSVGGYYNEQFF.

The chain has TRBV7-9 and TRBJ1-4, with D possibly being TRBD1 (5 bases). This CDR3 spans 14 amino acids. Germline V gene data show CDR1 as SEHNR and CDR2 as FQNEAQ (reference sequence). V shed 1 base and J shed 7 bases, with 10 bases lying between them. The CDR3 here is CASSLGGVGEKLFF. CDR3 nucleotides: TGTGCCAGCAGCTTAGGAGGGGTCGGTGAAAAACTGTTTTTT.

The rearrangement links TRBV6-1 to TRBJ2-7; D unresolved. The CDR3 is 14 residues long. Between the trimmed V and J ends, which lost 1 base and 3 bases, there was a span of 10 bases. The germline CDR1 and CDR2 sequences are MNHNS and SASEGT. The DNA of the CDR3 is TGTGCCAGCAGTGAAGGGGTGGGCCGCTACGAGCAGTACTTC. This translates into CASSEGVGRYEQYF.

This clone has only a few counts. The V call is TRBV4-2, the J call TRBJ2-7, with 13 bases fitting TRBD2. The V gene end was trimmed by 3 bases and the J gene end by 4 bases; junction bases not matched to a gene: 9. This CDR3 contains 17 residues. Germline V gene sequence: CDR1 LGHNA, CDR2 YNFKEQ. DNA of the CDR3: TGTGCCAGCAGCCAGGGGGACACGGGACTAGCGGGATACGAGCAGTACTTC. Translation: CASSQGDTGLAGYEQYF.

The chain is built from TRBV11-2 and TRBJ2-5; weak D call: TRBD2 (5 bases). This CDR3 contains 13 residues. Trimming pared 3 bases from V and 5 bases from J, leaving 10 bases between. Germline lookup yields CDR1 SGHAT and CDR2 FQNNGV. DNA of the CDR3: TGTGCCAGCAGCTTTTTAGGGAGCGAGACCCAGTACTTC. Translating gives CASSFLGSETQYF.

The V and J genes are TRBV7-3 and TRBJ2-7; no reliable D call. V was clipped by 2 bases and J by 3 bases, with 11 bases between them. The germline CDR1 and CDR2 sequences are SGHTA and FQGTGA. This CDR3 spans 14 amino acids. CDR3 coding DNA: TGTGCCAGCAGCTTAGAGGTACAGAACTACGAGCAGTACTTC. Protein: CASSLEVQNYEQYF.

The table lists this clone with a count of one. The gene calls are TRBV27 and TRBJ1-6, with a possible D match to TRBD1 (5 bases). V was shortened by 4 bases and J by 4 bases, with 29 bases between the two germline ends. The CDR3 contains 21 residues. CDR1 and CDR2 from the germline V gene are MNHEY and SMNVEV (reference sequence). The CDR3 sequence: CASSSRGGLPLQGIYNSPLHF. CDR3 in DNA: TGTGCCAGCAGTTCCCGGGGGGGACTTCCTCTTCAAGGCATTTATAATTCACCCCTCCACTTT.

The V gene is TRBV9, the J gene TRBJ2-2; 10 bases are shared with TRBD2. The length of the CDR3 is 17 residues. With V trimmed by 0 bases and J by 6 bases, 8 bases remained unmatched. Germline V gives CDR1 SGDLS, CDR2 YYNGEE. The CDR3 DNA is TGTGCCAGCAGCGTAGCTGGTCGGCTAGCGGGAGCCGGGGAGCTGTTTTTT. Amino acid sequence: CASSVAGRLAGAGELFF. Using reference TRBV9 and TRBJ2-2 for the parts outside the CDR3, the full variable domain is DSGVTQTPKHLITATGQRVTLRCSPRSGDLSVYWYQQSLDQGLQFLIQYYNGEERAKGNILERFSAQQFPDLHSELNLSSLELGDSALYFCASSVAGRLAGAGELFFGEGSRLTVL.

The chain links TRBV5-5 to TRBJ2-7, with 7 positions matching TRBD1. The trim removed 2 bases at V and 5 bases at J, leaving 1 base unmatched. Germline V gene lookup returns CDR1 SGHKS and CDR2 YYEKEE (reference sequence). The CDR3 length is 12 residues. In DNA form, the CDR3 reads TGTGCCAGCAGCTTTGGGACAGACGAGCAGTACTTC. Protein: CASSFGTDEQYF.

The rearrangement joins TRBV30 to TRBJ2-5; 13 bases fit TRBD2. The closer fit of TRBJ2-7 to the DNA end suggests the J call may be wrong. The CDR3 totals 15 residues. Germline CDR1 and CDR2: GTSNPN and SVGIG (reference sequence). The CDR3 DNA is TGTGCCTGGAGTGGGAGGACTAGCGGGAGTTACGAGCAGTACTTC. Encoded protein: CAWSGRTSGSYEQYF.

This sequence joins TRBV5-6 and TRBJ2-2; possibly TRBD1 for D (6 bases). V shed 4 bases and J shed 6 bases, with 19 bases lying between them. The CDR3 contains 16 residues. Germline CDR1 is SGHDT and CDR2 is YYEEEE. DNA for the CDR3: TGTGCCAGCAGCGTGTACAGGGATAGAGAAGCCGGGGAGCTGTTTTTT. This translates into CASSVYRDREAGELFF.

This chain joins TRBV7-3 and TRBJ1-2; D remains ambiguous. Germline V gene lookup returns CDR1 SGHTA and CDR2 FQGTGA. Between the trimmed V and J ends, which lost 0 bases and 7 bases, there was a span of 9 bases. The CDR3 is 13 amino acids. CDR3 sequence (DNA): TGTGCCAGCAGCTTAACCGTGGGCGGTGGCTACACCTTC. Its translation: CASSLTVGGGYTF.

This clone was observed at least ten times. One end of the junction is discordant with germline, which a read error may explain. The V gene is TRBV6-4, the J gene TRBJ1-3; D possibly corresponds to TRBD1 (5 bases). Germline V lookup: CDR1 MRHNA, CDR2 SNTAGT. This CDR3 contains 10 residues. CDR3 sequence reads: CQQGGNTIYF. The CDR3 DNA follows: TGCCAGCAGGGCGGAAACACCATATATTTT.

The table lists this clone with a count of one. This chain joins TRBV11-2 and TRBJ1-5; D is undetermined. The CDR3 totals 14 residues. V lost 5 bases and J lost 9, with 17 bases in between. Looked up from germline, CDR1 is SGHAT and CDR2 is FQNNGV. CDR3: CASSPVTPAGPQHF. The CDR3 coding sequence is TGTGCCAGCAGCCCCGTTACCCCAGCGGGGCCCCAGCATTTT.

The chain combines TRBV7-3 with TRBJ2-5; possibly TRBD2 for D (6 bases). V was cut by 2 bases and J by 5 bases, with 9 bases left in between. There are 13 residues in the CDR3. Germline V gene sequence: CDR1 SGHTA, CDR2 FQGTGA. The CDR3 is CASSLGGLETQYF. The CDR3 nucleotides read TGTGCCAGCAGCTTAGGAGGGTTGGAGACCCAGTACTTC.

The CDR3 protein is CASSLVQSTDTQYF. CDR3 in DNA: TGTGCCAGCAGCTTAGTACAAAGCACAGATACGCAGTATTTT. The V and J genes are TRBV7-9 and TRBJ2-3, with no clear D. This CDR3 contains 14 residues. Trimming cost V 1 base and J 0 bases, with 5 bases left between them. Germline CDR1 is SEHNR and CDR2 is FQNEAQ (reference sequence).

The CDR3 reads CASSLQGSYEQYF. Written as DNA, the CDR3 is TGTGCCAGCAGCTTACAGGGCTCCTACGAGCAGTACTTC. V usage is TRBV13 and J usage is TRBJ2-7, with D maybe TRBD1 (5 bases). Germline CDR1 is PRHDT and CDR2 is FYEKMQ (reference sequence). V gave up 2 bases and J gave up 0 bases, with 5 bases separating them. This CDR3 contains 13 residues.